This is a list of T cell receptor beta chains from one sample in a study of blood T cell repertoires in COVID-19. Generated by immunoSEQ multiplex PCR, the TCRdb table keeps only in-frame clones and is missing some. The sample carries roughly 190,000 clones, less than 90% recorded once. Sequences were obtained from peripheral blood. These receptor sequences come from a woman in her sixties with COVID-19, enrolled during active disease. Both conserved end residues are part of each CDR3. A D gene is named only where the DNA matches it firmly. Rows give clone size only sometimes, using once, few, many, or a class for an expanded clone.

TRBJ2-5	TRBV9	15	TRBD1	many	CASSVDQGAKETQYF	TGTGCCAGCAGCGTGGACCAGGGGGCGAAAGAGACCCAGTACTTC
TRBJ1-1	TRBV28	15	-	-	CASSQSRVLNTEAFF	TGTGCCAGCAGTCAAAGCCGGGTCCTGAACACTGAAGCTTTCTTT
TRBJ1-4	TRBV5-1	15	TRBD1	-	CASSYGQAGNEKLFF	TGCGCCAGCAGCTACGGACAGGCCGGTAATGAAAAACTGTTTTTT
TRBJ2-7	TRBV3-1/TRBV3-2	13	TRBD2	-	CASSRPPGGEQYF	TGTGCCAGCAGCCGCCCCCCGGGGGGTGAGCAGTACTTC
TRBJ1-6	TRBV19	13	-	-	CAARGGPHSPLHF	TGTGCCGCCCGGGGGGGTCCTCATTCACCCCTCCACTTT
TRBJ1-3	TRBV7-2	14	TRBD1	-	CASSPTGSGNTIYF	TGTGCCAGCAGCCCGACAGGGTCTGGAAACACCATATATTTT
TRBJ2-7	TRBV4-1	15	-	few	CASSQAPGSSYEQYF	TGCGCCAGCAGCCAAGCCCCGGGGAGCTCCTACGAGCAGTACTTC
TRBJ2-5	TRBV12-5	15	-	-	CASGLHTGWGETQYF	TGTGCTAGTGGACTGCATACAGGGTGGGGAGAGACCCAGTACTTC
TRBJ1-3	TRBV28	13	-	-	CASRQNSGNTIYF	TGTGCCAGCCGACAGAACTCTGGAAACACCATATATTTT
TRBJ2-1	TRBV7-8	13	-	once	CASSHGGYNEQFF	TGTGCCAGCAGCCATGGGGGGTACAATGAGCAGTTCTTC
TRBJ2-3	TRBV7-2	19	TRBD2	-	CASSSRGGTSGRGADTQYF	TGTGCCAGCAGCTCCCGAGGGGGGACTAGCGGGAGAGGGGCAGATACGCAGTATTTT